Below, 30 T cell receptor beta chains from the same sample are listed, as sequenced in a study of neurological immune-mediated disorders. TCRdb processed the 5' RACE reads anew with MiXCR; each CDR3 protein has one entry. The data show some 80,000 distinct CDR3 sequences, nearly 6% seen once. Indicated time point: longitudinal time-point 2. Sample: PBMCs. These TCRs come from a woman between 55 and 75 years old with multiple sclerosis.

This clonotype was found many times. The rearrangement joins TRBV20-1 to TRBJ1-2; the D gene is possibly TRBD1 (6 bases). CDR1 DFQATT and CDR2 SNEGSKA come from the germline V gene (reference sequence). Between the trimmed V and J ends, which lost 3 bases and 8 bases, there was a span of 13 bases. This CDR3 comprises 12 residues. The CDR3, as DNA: TGCAGTGCTAGCTCGGGGGCTCGGGGCTACACCTTC. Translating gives CSASSGARGYTF.

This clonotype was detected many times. The CDR3 here is CSASRQWGIQYF. CDR3 coding DNA: TGCAGTGCTAGTAGGCAGTGGGGGATTCAGTACTTC. The chain links TRBV20-1 to TRBJ2-4; D tentatively fits TRBD1 or TRBD2 (5 bases each). CDR1 is DFQATT, CDR2 SNEGSKA, per germline (reference sequence). This CDR3 region has 12 residues. The V end was cut by 3 bases, the J end by 10 bases, with 13 bases between.

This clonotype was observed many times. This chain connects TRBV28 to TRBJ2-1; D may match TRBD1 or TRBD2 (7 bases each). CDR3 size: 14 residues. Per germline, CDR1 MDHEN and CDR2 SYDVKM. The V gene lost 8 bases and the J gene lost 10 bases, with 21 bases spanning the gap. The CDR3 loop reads CASSQGGGPKEQFF. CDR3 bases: TGTGCCAGCTCCCAGGGGGGGGGGCCTAAAGAGCAGTTCTTC.

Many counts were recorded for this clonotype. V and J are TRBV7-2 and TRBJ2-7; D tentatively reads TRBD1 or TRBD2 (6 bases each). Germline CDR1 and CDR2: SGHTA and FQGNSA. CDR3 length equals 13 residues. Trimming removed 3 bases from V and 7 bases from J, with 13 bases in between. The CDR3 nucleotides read TGTGCCAGCAGCTTGAACCGGGGGCGGGAGCAGTACTTC. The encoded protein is CASSLNRGREQYF.

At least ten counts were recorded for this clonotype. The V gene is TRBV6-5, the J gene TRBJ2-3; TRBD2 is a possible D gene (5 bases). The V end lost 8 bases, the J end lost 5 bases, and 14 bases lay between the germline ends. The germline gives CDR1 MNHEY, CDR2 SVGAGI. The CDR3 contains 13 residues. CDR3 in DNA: TGTGCCAGCGGGAGTAGCCGGGAAGATACGCAGTATTTT. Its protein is CASGSSREDTQYF.

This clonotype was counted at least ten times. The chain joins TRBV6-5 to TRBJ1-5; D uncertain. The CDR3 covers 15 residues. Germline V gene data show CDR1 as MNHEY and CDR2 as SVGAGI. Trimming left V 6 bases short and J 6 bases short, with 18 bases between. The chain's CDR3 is CASRSRFSRPQPQHF. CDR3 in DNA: TGTGCCAGCAGAAGCAGGTTTTCCCGGCCTCAGCCCCAGCATTTT.

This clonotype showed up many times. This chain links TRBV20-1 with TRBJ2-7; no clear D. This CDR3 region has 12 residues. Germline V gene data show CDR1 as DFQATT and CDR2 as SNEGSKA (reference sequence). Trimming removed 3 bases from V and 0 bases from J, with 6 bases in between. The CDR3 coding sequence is TGCAGTGCTAGGGTCCACTCCTACGAGCAGTACTTC. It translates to CSARVHSYEQYF.

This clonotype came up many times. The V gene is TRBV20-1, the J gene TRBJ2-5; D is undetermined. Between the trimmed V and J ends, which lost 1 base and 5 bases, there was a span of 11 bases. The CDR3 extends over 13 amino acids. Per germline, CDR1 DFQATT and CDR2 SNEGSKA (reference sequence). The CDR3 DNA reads TGCAGTGCTAGAGTCGAGGTGCCCGAGACCCAGTACTTC. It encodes CSARVEVPETQYF.

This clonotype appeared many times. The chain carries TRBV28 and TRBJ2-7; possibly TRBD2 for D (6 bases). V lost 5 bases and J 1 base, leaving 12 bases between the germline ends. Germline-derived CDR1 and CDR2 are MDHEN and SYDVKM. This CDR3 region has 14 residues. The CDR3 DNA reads TGTGCCAGCAGTGCCCCGGGGGTTTCCTACGAGCAGTACTTC. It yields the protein CASSAPGVSYEQYF.

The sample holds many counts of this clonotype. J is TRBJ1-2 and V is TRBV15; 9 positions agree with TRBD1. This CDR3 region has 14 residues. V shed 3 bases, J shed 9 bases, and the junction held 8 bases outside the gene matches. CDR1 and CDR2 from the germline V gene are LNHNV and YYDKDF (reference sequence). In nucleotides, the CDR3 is TGTGCCACCAGCAGGGGACAGGGAATGTCTAGCTACACCTTC. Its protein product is CATSRGQGMSSYTF. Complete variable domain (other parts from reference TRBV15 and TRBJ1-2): DAMVIQNPRYQVTQFGKPVTLSCSQTLNHNVMYWYQQKSSQAPKLLFHYYDKDFNNEADTPDNFQSRRPNTSFCFLDIRSPGLGDTAMYLCATSRGQGMSSYTFGSGTRLTVV.

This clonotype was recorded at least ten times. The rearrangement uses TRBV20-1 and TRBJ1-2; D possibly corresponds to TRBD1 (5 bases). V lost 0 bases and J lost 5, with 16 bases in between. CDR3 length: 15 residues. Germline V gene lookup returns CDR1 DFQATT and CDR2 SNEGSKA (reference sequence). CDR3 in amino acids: CSARDQGRTIYGYTF. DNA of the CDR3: TGCAGTGCTAGAGATCAGGGCAGAACCATTTATGGCTACACCTTC.

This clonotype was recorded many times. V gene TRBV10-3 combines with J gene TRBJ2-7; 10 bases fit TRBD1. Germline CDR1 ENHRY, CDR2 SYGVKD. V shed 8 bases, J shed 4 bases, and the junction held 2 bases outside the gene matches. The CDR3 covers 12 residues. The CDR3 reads CAIRTGGYEQYF. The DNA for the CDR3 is TGTGCCATCCGGACAGGGGGGTACGAGCAGTACTTC.

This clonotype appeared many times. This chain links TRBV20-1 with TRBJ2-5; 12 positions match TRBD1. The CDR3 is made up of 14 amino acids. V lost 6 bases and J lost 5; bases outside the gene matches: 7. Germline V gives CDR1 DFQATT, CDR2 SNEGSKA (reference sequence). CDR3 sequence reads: CSASGTGGFETQYF. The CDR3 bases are TGCAGTGCCTCGGGGACAGGGGGCTTTGAGACCCAGTACTTC.

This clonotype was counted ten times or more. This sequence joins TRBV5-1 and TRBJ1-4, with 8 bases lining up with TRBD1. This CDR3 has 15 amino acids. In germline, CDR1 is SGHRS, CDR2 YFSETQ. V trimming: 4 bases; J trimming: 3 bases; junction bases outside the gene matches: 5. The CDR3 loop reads CASSARTGPNEKLFF. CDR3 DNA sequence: TGCGCCAGCAGCGCCCGGACAGGGCCTAATGAAAAACTGTTTTTT.

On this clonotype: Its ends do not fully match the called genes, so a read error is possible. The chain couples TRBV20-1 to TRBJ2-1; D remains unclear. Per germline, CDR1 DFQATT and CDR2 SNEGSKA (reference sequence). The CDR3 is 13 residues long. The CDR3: CSARDGIYNELFF. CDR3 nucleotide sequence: TGCAGTGCTAGGGACGGTATCTACAATGAGCTGTTCTTC.

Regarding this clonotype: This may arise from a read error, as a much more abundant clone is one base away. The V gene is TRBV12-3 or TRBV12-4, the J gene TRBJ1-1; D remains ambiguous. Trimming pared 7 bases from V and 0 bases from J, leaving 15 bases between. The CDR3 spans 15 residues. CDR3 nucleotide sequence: TGTGCCAGCACCCGCCAAGCCGGGATGAACACTGAAGCTTTCTTT. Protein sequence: CASTRQAGMNTEAFF.

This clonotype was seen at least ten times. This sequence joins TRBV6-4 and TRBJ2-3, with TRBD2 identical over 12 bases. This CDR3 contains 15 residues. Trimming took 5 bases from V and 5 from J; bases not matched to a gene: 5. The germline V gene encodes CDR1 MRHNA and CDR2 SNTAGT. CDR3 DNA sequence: TGTGCCAGCAGTTCTTCTAGCGGGGGGGTAGATACGCAGTATTTT. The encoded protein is CASSSSSGGVDTQYF.

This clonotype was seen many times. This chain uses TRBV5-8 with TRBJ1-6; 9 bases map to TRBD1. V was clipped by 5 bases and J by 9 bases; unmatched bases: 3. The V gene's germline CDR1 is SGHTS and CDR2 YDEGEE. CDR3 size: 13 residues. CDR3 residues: CASRQGAASPLHF. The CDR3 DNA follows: TGTGCCAGCAGACAGGGGGCTGCTTCACCCCTCCACTTT.

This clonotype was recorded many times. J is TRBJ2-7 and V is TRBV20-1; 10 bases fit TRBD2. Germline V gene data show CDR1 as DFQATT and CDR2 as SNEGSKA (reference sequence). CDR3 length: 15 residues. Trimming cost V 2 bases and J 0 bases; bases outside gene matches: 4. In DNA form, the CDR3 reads TGCAGTGCTAGAATTATAGCGGGGGGCTCCTACGAGCAGTACTTC. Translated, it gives CSARIIAGGSYEQYF.

For the CDR3, the DNA is TGTGCCAGCTCCGAGGTAGGGTCGGGTCAGCCCCAGCATTTT. Encoded protein: CASSEVGSGQPQHF. The chain is built from TRBV7-9 and TRBJ1-5; D unclear. Per germline, CDR1 SEHNR and CDR2 FQNEAQ (reference sequence). V was shortened by 8 bases and J by 6 bases, with 17 bases between the two germline ends. This CDR3 is built from 14 residues.

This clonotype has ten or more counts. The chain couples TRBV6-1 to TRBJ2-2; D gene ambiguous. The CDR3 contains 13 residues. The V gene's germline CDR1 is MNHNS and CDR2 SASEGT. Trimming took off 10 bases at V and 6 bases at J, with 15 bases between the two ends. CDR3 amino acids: CATRVTGSGELFF. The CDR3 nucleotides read TGTGCCACCCGGGTCACCGGCTCCGGGGAGCTGTTTTTT.

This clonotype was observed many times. The CDR3: CASSTGDTNSPLHF. CDR3 bases: TGCGCCAGCAGCACAGGGGACACTAATTCACCCCTCCACTTT. The chain links TRBV5-1 to TRBJ1-6; 7 positions match TRBD1. The germline CDR1 and CDR2 sequences are SGHRS and YFSETQ. There are 14 residues in the CDR3. After removal of 4 bases from V and 6 bases from J, the junction contained 4 bases not matched to a gene.

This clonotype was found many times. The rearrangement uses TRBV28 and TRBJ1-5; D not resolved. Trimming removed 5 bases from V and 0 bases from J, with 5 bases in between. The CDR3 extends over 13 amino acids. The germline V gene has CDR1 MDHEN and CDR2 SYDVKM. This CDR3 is CASSARSNQPQHF. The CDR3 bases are TGTGCCAGCAGTGCACGTAGCAATCAGCCCCAGCATTTT.

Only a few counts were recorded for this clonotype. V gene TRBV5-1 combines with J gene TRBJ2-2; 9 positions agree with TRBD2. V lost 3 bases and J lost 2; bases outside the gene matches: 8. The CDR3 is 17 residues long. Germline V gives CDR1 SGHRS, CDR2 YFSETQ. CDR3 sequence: CASSWLAGATNTGELFF. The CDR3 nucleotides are TGCGCCAGCAGCTGGTTAGCGGGGGCCACCAACACCGGGGAGCTGTTTTTT.

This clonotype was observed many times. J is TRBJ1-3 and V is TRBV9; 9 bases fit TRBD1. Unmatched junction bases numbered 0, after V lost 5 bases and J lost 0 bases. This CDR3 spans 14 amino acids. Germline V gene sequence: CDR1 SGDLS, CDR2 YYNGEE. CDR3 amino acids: CASRTGGSGNTIYF. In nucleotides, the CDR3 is TGTGCCAGCAGGACAGGGGGCTCTGGAAACACCATATATTTT.

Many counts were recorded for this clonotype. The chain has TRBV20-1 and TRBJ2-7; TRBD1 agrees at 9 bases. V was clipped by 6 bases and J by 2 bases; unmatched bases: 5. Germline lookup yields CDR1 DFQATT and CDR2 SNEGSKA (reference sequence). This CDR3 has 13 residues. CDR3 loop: CSARDRAPYEQYF. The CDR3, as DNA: TGCAGTGCCCGGGACAGGGCCCCCTACGAGCAGTACTTC.

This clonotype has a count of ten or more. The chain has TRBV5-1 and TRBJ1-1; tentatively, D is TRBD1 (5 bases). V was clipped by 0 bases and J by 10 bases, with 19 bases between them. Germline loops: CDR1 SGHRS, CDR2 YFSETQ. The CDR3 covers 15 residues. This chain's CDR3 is CASSLGEGPSFGAFF. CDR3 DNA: TGCGCCAGCAGCTTGGGCGAGGGGCCATCATTTGGAGCTTTCTTT.

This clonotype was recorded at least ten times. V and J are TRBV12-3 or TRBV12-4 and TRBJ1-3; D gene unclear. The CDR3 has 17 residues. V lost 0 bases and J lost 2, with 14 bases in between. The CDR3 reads CASSLAGTTFTGNTIYF. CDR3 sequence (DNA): TGTGCCAGCAGTTTAGCAGGAACAACATTCACTGGAAACACCATATATTTT.

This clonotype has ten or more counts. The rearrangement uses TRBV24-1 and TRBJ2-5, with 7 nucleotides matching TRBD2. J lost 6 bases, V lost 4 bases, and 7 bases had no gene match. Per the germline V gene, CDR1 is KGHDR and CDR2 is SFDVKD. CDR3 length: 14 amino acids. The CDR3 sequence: CATSDRAGEKTQYF. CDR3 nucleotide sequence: TGTGCCACCAGTGACCGTGCGGGAGAGAAGACCCAGTACTTC.

The CDR3 nucleotides read TGTGCCAGCAGCGATTCTCGGGGTTACGAGCAGTACTTC. Translated: CASSDSRGYEQYF. The chain combines TRBV5-5 with TRBJ2-7; possibly TRBD2 for D (5 bases). V was shortened by 4 bases and J by 4 bases, with 12 bases between the two germline ends. The CDR3 totals 13 residues. Per the germline V gene, CDR1 is SGHKS and CDR2 is YYEKEE (reference sequence).